This record covers a single T cell receptor (beta chain). This sample is part of a study of cytomegalovirus exposure and HLA in healthy donors. Sequenced by immunoSEQ multiplex PCR; TCRdb stores in-frame clones only, minus some. Seen here are roughly 270,000 clones, around 87% observed once, and the top ten hold roughly 1%. Germline lookup yields CDR1 SGHRS and CDR2 YFSETQ. The CDR3 is 17 amino acids. V dropped 0 bases and J dropped 4; count of bases not matched to a gene: 12. This sequence joins TRBV5-1 and TRBJ2-5, with 7 bases lining up with TRBD2. This clonotype was obtained from a woman aged 18-35 years in good health and CMV-seronegative. The specimen sequenced was PBMCs. For the CDR3, the DNA is TGCGCCAGCAGCTTGGACCACGTGAGCGGGATGGGAGAGACCCAGTACTTC. Translation gives CASSLDHVSGMGETQYF.